This passage covers 14 T cell receptor beta chains from one sample sequenced in a study of T cells after posttransplantation cyclophosphamide. A marrow graft followed busulfan-fludarabine conditioning, with cyclophosphamide on days +3 and +4. The repertoire was sequenced with immunoSEQ multiplex PCR; TCRdb's copy has only in-frame clones and lacks some. Among approximately 40,000 clones listed, roughly 78% were seen once. Material: CD4+ T cells sorted from blood, obtained roughly 250 weeks after a stem cell transplant with posttransplant cyclophosphamide. Every receptor here comes from a female patient in her forties or fifties who received an allogeneic stem cell transplant from a related donor, was CMV-positive, and had no GVHD. The graft donor may be the source of some T cells.

The sample holds a few counts of this clone. The rearrangement joins TRBV19 to TRBJ1-2; no definite D call. CDR3 length: 14 amino acids. V was clipped by 8 bases and J by 4 bases, with 17 bases between them. Germline V gives CDR1 LNHDA, CDR2 SQIVND (reference sequence). CDR3 coding DNA: TGTGCCAGTTTCGATCCGTTGCGAGGCTATGGCTACACCTTC. This translates into CASFDPLRGYGYTF.

This chain links TRBV5-1 with TRBJ2-7; D call uncertain. Per the germline V gene, CDR1 is SGHRS and CDR2 is YFSETQ. The CDR3 is made up of 13 amino acids. V dropped 2 bases and J dropped 0 bases, with 6 bases sitting between them. The CDR3 loop reads CASSFGSSYEQYF. The CDR3 DNA is TGCGCCAGCAGCTTTGGCAGCTCCTACGAGCAGTACTTC.

The chain uses TRBV27 and TRBJ2-7; 7 nucleotides match TRBD1. The V and J ends lost 5 bases and 0 bases, in that order; junction bases with no gene match: 16. This CDR3 spans 18 amino acids. Germline V gene lookup returns CDR1 MNHEY and CDR2 SMNVEV (reference sequence). DNA of the CDR3: TGTGCCAGCAGTCCTACTTTCTCTCAGGGGGTACTCTCCTACGAGCAGTACTTC. This gives the protein CASSPTFSQGVLSYEQYF.

V usage is TRBV15 and J usage is TRBJ2-7, with D perhaps TRBD1 (5 bases). The CDR3 sequence is 14 residues long. Germline-derived CDR1 and CDR2 are LNHNV and YYDKDF (reference sequence). The V gene lost 0 bases and the J gene lost 4 bases, with 10 bases spanning the gap. The CDR3 loop reads CATSRDPQGYEQYF. CDR3 in DNA: TGTGCCACCAGCAGAGATCCGCAGGGATACGAGCAGTACTTC.

The chain carries TRBV5-1 and TRBJ2-7; D is possibly TRBD2 (7 bases). The V and J ends lost 0 bases and 2 bases respectively, with 12 bases between them. Looked up from germline, CDR1 is SGHRS and CDR2 is YFSETQ. This CDR3 has 15 amino acids. The CDR3 reads CASSLEGGDPYEQYF. The DNA of the CDR3 is TGCGCCAGCAGCTTGGAAGGGGGGGACCCCTACGAGCAGTACTTC.

The chain combines TRBV5-6 with TRBJ2-1, with 7 bases aligning to TRBD1. The J segment lost 4 bases and the V segment lost 4 bases, leaving 14 bases of the junction unmatched. The CDR3 has 17 amino acids. CDR1 is SGHDT and CDR2 is YYEEEE in the germline V gene. The CDR3: CASSPVFKGGAYNEQFF. CDR3 sequence (DNA): TGTGCCAGCAGCCCCGTTTTTAAAGGGGGCGCTTACAATGAGCAGTTCTTC.

The chain links TRBV23-1 to TRBJ2-1, with TRBD1 matching 9 bases. TRBV23-1 is an ORF, and what it does is uncertain. The trim removed 6 bases at V and 4 bases at J, leaving 7 bases unmatched. The CDR3 covers 15 residues. In DNA, the CDR3 is TGCGCCAGCAGGAAGGACAGGGGTTGTTACAATGAGCAGTTCTTC. Its translation: CASRKDRGCYNEQFF.

Comment on this clone: The junction does not match germline at one end; this may be a read error. V is TRBV28 and J is TRBJ2-5; D is unclear. This CDR3 is 13 amino acids long. CDR1 and CDR2 from the germline V gene are MDHEN and SYDVKM. The CDR3 bases are TGTGCCAGCAGGAATGTGGTCCAAGAGGCCCAGTACTTC. Translation: CASRNVVQEAQYF.

The chain combines TRBV11-2 with TRBJ2-3; TRBD2 matches 8 bases. The length of the CDR3 is 16 residues. The germline V gene encodes CDR1 SGHAT and CDR2 FQNNGV. V gave up 5 bases and J gave up 4 bases; unmatched junction bases: 11. The CDR3 DNA sequence: TGTGCCAGCAGCCTCGTCAGCGGGGGTTGGGCAGATACGCAGTATTTT. Protein sequence: CASSLVSGGWADTQYF.

This chain links TRBV7-2 with TRBJ2-6, with TRBD1 as a possible D gene (6 bases). There are 18 residues in the CDR3. CDR1 and CDR2 from the germline V gene are SGHTA and FQGNSA. V was trimmed by 5 bases and J by 1 base, leaving 18 bases between them. The CDR3 spells CASSLLSGTISGANVLTF. The DNA of the CDR3 is TGTGCCAGCAGCCTCCTATCCGGGACAATTTCTGGGGCCAACGTCCTGACTTTC.

The chain recombines TRBV7-2 with TRBJ1-2, with 7 nucleotides matching TRBD1. V dropped 4 bases and J dropped 5; count of bases not matched to a gene: 7. The CDR3 spans 14 residues. Germline V CDR1 and CDR2: SGHTA, FQGNSA. CDR3 sequence (DNA): TGTGCCAGCAGCTACAGGGGAAGAGGGTATGGCTACACCTTC. Translating it yields CASSYRGRGYGYTF.

The chain joins TRBV4-1 to TRBJ1-5; 7 bases line up with TRBD1. Trimming cost V 0 bases and J 7 bases; bases outside gene matches: 6. Looked up from germline, CDR1 is MGHRA and CDR2 is YSYEKL. The CDR3 sequence is 15 residues long. The CDR3 is CASSQDLSGGQPQHF. Written as DNA, the CDR3 is TGCGCCAGCAGCCAAGATCTGTCAGGGGGGCAGCCCCAGCATTTT.

V gene TRBV19 combines with J gene TRBJ2-3; TRBD2 matches at 8 bases. The length of the CDR3 is 15 residues. V lost 5 bases, J lost 0 bases, and 4 bases stayed unmatched. CDR1 LNHDA and CDR2 SQIVND come from the germline V gene (reference sequence). In DNA form, the CDR3 reads TGTGCCAGTAGTTATAGCGGGGAGAGCACAGATACGCAGTATTTT. As protein: CASSYSGESTDTQYF.

This chain connects TRBV28 to TRBJ1-2, with 7 bases that match TRBD1. V was pared by 4 bases and J by 3 bases, with 5 bases of the junction left unmatched. Germline V lookup: CDR1 MDHEN, CDR2 SYDVKM. CDR3 length: 14 residues. This CDR3 is CASSWGQGDYGYTF. The CDR3 coding sequence is TGTGCCAGCAGTTGGGGGCAGGGGGACTATGGCTACACCTTC.